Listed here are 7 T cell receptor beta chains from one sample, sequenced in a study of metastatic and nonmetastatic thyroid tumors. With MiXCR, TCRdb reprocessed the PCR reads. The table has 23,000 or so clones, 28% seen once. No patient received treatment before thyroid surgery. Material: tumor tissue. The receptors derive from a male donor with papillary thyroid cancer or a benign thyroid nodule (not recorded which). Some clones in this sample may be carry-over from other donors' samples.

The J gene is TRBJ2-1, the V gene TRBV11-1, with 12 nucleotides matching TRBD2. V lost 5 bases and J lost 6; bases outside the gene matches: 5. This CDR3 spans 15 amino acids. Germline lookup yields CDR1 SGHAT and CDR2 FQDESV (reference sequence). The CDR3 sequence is CASSELAGGPNEQFF. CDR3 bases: TGTGCCAGCAGCGAGCTAGCGGGAGGGCCCAATGAGCAGTTCTTC.

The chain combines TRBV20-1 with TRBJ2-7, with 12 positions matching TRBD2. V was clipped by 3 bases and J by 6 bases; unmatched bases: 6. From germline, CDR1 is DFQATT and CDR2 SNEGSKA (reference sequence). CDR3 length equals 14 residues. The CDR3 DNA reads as TGCAGTGCTAGGGATCTAGCGGGAGGGTTCGAGCAGTACTTC. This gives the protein CSARDLAGGFEQYF.

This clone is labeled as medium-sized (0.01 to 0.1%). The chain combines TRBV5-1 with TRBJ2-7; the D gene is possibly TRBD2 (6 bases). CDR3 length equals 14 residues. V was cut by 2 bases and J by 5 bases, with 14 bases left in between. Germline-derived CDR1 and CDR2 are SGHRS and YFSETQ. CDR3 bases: TGCGCCAGCAGCTTTGGGCTAGCGTTGGACGAGCAGTACTTC. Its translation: CASSFGLALDEQYF.

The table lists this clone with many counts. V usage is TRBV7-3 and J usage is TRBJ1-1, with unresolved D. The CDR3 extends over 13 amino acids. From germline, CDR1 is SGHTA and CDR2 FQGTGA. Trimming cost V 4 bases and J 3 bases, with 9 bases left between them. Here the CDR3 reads CASSSQDYTEAFF. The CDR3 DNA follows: TGTGCCAGCAGCTCGCAGGATTACACTGAAGCTTTCTTT.

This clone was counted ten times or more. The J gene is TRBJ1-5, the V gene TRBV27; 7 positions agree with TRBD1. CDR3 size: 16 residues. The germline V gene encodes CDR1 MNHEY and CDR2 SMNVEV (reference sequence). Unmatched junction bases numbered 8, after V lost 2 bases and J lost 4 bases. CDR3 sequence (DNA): TGTGCCAGCAGTTTAACGCGACAGGGAACTAATCAGCCCCAGCATTTT. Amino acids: CASSLTRQGTNQPQHF.

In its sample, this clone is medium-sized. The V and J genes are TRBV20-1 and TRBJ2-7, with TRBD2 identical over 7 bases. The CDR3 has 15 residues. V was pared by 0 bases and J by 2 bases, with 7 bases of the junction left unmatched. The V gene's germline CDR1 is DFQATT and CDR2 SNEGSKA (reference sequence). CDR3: CSARDTGGEAYEQYF. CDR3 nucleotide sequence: TGCAGTGCTAGAGATACGGGAGGAGAAGCCTACGAGCAGTACTTC.

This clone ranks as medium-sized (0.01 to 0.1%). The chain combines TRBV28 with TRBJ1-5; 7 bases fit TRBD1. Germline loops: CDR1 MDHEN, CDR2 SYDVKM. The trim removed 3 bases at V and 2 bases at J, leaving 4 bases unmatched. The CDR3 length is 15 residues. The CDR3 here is CASSFSGGGNQPQHF. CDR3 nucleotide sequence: TGTGCCAGCAGTTTTTCAGGGGGGGGCAATCAGCCCCAGCATTTT.